This entry lists 20 T cell receptor beta chains sequenced from one sample in a study of post-analysis software for immune sequencing data (dated by TCRdb to between 2014 and 2016). The paper's findings and limits, for the study overall: Significantly higher frequencies in patients than in controls were found for roughly 5 TRBV segments, including TRBV5-6, TRBV5-1 and TRBV20-1.

The protocol used for the library was PCR. The run used an Illumina HiSeq 2500. To reduce PCR and sequencing biases, unique molecular identifiers were incorporated into the TCR beta cDNA libraries. Through fastp at Q25 and MiXCR, TCRdb rebuilt clones from the public reads, retaining in-frame beta chains. For every CDR3 protein sequence, its rows merge into one entry that carries the most common genes and DNA. The sample table records approximately 360,000 distinct CDR3 sequences; roughly 30% of these occur just once. The ten largest clones take up roughly 13% of the sample. These receptors are not linked to any known antigen. Sequencing input: blood. These receptors originate from a girl between 5 and 17 years old with multiple sclerosis.

The chain links TRBV18 to TRBJ2-7, with D unclear. The length of the CDR3 is 15 residues. Germline assignment: CDR1 KGHSH and CDR2 LQKENI. V lost 2 bases, J lost 1 base, and 12 bases lay in between. CDR3 DNA: TGTGCCAGCTCACCAACGGCAGGACCTTCCTACGAGCAGTACTTC. Protein product: CASSPTAGPSYEQYF. The variable domain in full, completed from reference TRBV18 and TRBJ2-7, reads NAGVMQNPRHLVRRRGQEARLRCSPMKGHSHVYWYRQLPEEGLKFMVYLQKENIIDESGMPKERFSAEFPKEGPSILRIQQVVRGDSAAYFCASSPTAGPSYEQYFGPGTRLTVT.

This clonotype was counted once. V and J are TRBV12-3 or TRBV12-4 and TRBJ1-5; 8 bases align to TRBD1. V lost 1 base and J lost 6; bases outside the gene matches: 5. The CDR3 spans 15 residues. CDR3 coding DNA: TGTGCCAGCAGTTTAGGCCGGACAGGGAGTCAGCCCCAGCATTTT. It encodes CASSLGRTGSQPQHF.

CDR3 region: CASSLGVGGGGLFSKQYF. CDR3 sequence (DNA): TGTGCCAGCAGTTTAGGGGTGGGTGGAGGGGGCTTATTTTCCAAGCAGTACTTC. The chain links TRBV12-3 or TRBV12-4 to TRBJ2-5; perhaps TRBD1 as D (7 bases). This CDR3 region has 18 residues. Between the trimmed V and J ends, which lost 1 base and 11 bases, there was a span of 29 bases.

CDR3 amino acids: CASSDASGANVLTF. In DNA form, the CDR3 reads TGTGCCAGCAGCGACGCCTCTGGGGCCAACGTCCTGACTTTC. V usage is TRBV2 and J usage is TRBJ2-6; the D is unclear. Trimming removed 6 bases from V and 0 bases from J, with 6 bases in between. Germline V lookup: CDR1 SNHLY, CDR2 FYNNEI. This CDR3 comprises 14 residues. The entire variable domain, with the rest obtained from reference TRBV2 and TRBJ2-6, is as follows: EPEVTQTPSHQVTQMGQEVILRCVPISNHLYFYWYRQILGQKVEFLVSFYNNEISEKSEIFDDQFSVERPDGSNFTLKIRSTKLEDSAMYFCASSDASGANVLTFGAGSRLTVL.

This clonotype was picked up a small number of times. The chain joins TRBV3-1 to TRBJ2-4; maybe TRBD2 (6 bases). The CDR3 totals 15 residues. Trimming took off 2 bases at V and 0 bases at J, with 8 bases between the two ends. The germline V gene has CDR1 LGHDT and CDR2 YNNKEL (reference sequence). The CDR3 here is CASSQPGVAKNIQYF. The DNA of the CDR3 is TGTGCCAGCAGCCAACCGGGGGTAGCCAAAAACATTCAGTACTTC. The full variable domain, with the rest looked up from reference TRBV3-1 and TRBJ2-4, is DTAVSQTPKYLVTQMGNDKSIKCEQNLGHDTMYWYKQDSKKFLKIMFSYNNKELIINETVPNRFSPKSPDKAHLNLHINSLELGDSAVYFCASSQPGVAKNIQYFGAGTRLSVL.

The chain recombines TRBV5-1 with TRBJ1-2; no reliable D call. Germline V gene sequence: CDR1 SGHRS, CDR2 YFSETQ. V was cut by 4 bases and J by 4 bases, with 14 bases left in between. The CDR3 runs 14 residues. The CDR3 loop reads CASSREVQAYGYTF. The CDR3 bases are TGCGCCAGCAGCCGGGAGGTCCAGGCCTATGGCTACACCTTC.

V usage is TRBV28 and J usage is TRBJ1-5; D gene uncertain. The germline V gene has CDR1 MDHEN and CDR2 SYDVKM. Trimming cost V 3 bases and J 7 bases, with 22 bases left between them. CDR3 length equals 17 residues. Here the CDR3 reads CASSFFLLDKGIQPQHF. Here the CDR3 DNA reads TGTGCCAGCAGTTTCTTTCTCCTAGACAAGGGAATCCAGCCCCAGCATTTT.

The gene calls are TRBV11-2 and TRBJ2-7; 8 bases fit TRBD2. Germline V lookup: CDR1 SGHAT, CDR2 FQNNGV. The V gene end was trimmed by 6 bases and the J gene end by 5 bases; junction bases not matched to a gene: 9. CDR3 length: 14 residues. In DNA, the CDR3 is TGTGCCAGCAGAAAAATAGCGGGGCTCCACGAGCAGTACTTC. Its translation: CASRKIAGLHEQYF. Full variable domain (missing parts from reference TRBV11-2 and TRBJ2-7): EAGVAQSPRYKIIEKRQSVAFWCNPISGHATLYWYQQILGQGPKLLIQFQNNGVVDDSQLPKDRFSAERLKGVDSTLKIQPAKLEDSAVYLCASRKIAGLHEQYFGPGTRLTVT.

The sample holds one count of this clonotype. The gene calls are TRBV7-2 and TRBJ1-5; D gene ambiguous. V was clipped by 5 bases and J by 5 bases, with 10 bases between them. The V gene's germline CDR1 is SGHTA and CDR2 FQGNSA. This CDR3 is built from 13 residues. CDR3 nucleotides: TGTGCCAGCAGCCAACCTGGGGATCAGCCCCAGCATTTT. This gives the protein CASSQPGDQPQHF.

This clonotype was recorded many times. The J gene is TRBJ2-6, the V gene TRBV6-5, with a tentative D call TRBD1 (6 bases). V dropped 4 bases and J dropped 0 bases, with 7 bases sitting between them. CDR1 and CDR2 from the germline V gene are MNHEY and SVGAGI. The CDR3 covers 15 residues. The CDR3 nucleotides read TGTGCCAGCAGTTCACAGGGCTCTGGGGCCAACGTCCTGACTTTC. This codes for CASSSQGSGANVLTF.

This chain links TRBV6-1 with TRBJ1-6; 8 bases fit TRBD1. The CDR3 length is 19 residues. V shed 6 bases, J shed 10 bases, and the junction held 23 bases outside the gene matches. CDR1 and CDR2 (germline): MNHNS, SASEGT. CDR3 DNA: TGTGCCAGCAGGGACGGGAACAGGGGGTATTCCTTTGGAACGTCACCCCTCCACTTT. It yields the protein CASRDGNRGYSFGTSPLHF.

V gene TRBV3-1 combines with J gene TRBJ1-2; D call uncertain. Germline V CDR1 and CDR2: LGHDT, YNNKEL (reference sequence). The V and J ends lost 1 base and 7 bases respectively, with 13 bases between them. CDR3 length: 14 residues. CDR3 protein: CASSQVETFSGYTF. The DNA of the CDR3 is TGTGCCAGCAGCCAAGTCGAGACCTTCAGTGGCTACACCTTC. Using reference TRBV3-1 and TRBJ1-2 for the parts outside the CDR3, the full variable domain is DTAVSQTPKYLVTQMGNDKSIKCEQNLGHDTMYWYKQDSKKFLKIMFSYNNKELIINETVPNRFSPKSPDKAHLNLHINSLELGDSAVYFCASSQVETFSGYTFGSGTRLTVV.

The chain has TRBV4-1 and TRBJ2-1; 7 nucleotides agree with TRBD2. V lost 1 base, J lost 9 bases, and 6 bases stayed unmatched. Germline values: CDR1 MGHRA, CDR2 YSYEKL. CDR3 length equals 14 residues. The CDR3 protein is CASSQVGGVLEQFF. CDR3 DNA: TGCGCCAGCAGCCAAGTTGGGGGGGTCCTTGAGCAGTTCTTC.

J is TRBJ2-7 and V is TRBV15; D unclear. The CDR3 consists of 13 residues. Trimming took 0 bases from V and 4 from J, leaving 7 bases between them. CDR1 and CDR2 from the germline V gene are LNHNV and YYDKDF (reference sequence). The chain's CDR3 is CATSRDRRYEQYF. CDR3 in DNA: TGTGCCACCAGCAGAGACCGACGGTACGAGCAGTACTTC.

On this clonotype itself: One junction end does not reproduce the germline sequence, and a read error may be involved. The J gene is TRBJ2-1, the V gene TRBV20-1; D tentatively reads TRBD1 or TRBD2 (6 bases each). The CDR3 is 13 residues long. CDR1 is DFQATT, CDR2 SNEGSKA, per germline (reference sequence). The CDR3 DNA reads TGCAGTGCTAGGGGGGGCTCCCACAATGAGCAGTTCTTC. This codes for CSARGGSHNEQFF.

V usage is TRBV5-1 and J usage is TRBJ1-6; no clear D. The germline V and J ends were trimmed by 2 bases and 0 bases, with 9 bases remaining between them. CDR3 length equals 16 residues. Germline V gene lookup returns CDR1 SGHRS and CDR2 YFSETQ. CDR3 residues: CASSLTEGSYNSPLHF. The CDR3 region has the DNA TGCGCCAGCAGCTTAACGGAGGGCTCCTATAATTCACCCCTCCACTTT.

This chain links TRBV5-1 with TRBJ2-7; tentatively, D is TRBD1 (6 bases). The V gene's germline CDR1 is SGHRS and CDR2 YFSETQ. The ends were cut back, 0 bases at V and 2 bases at J, with 12 bases in the middle. This CDR3 is built from 15 residues. CDR3 sequence: CASSLDLTGPYEQYF. CDR3 DNA: TGCGCCAGCAGCTTGGATTTGACAGGTCCCTACGAGCAGTACTTC.

The rearrangement uses TRBV6-5 and TRBJ1-2; 7 nucleotides match TRBD1. This CDR3 comprises 15 residues. V was clipped by 2 bases and J by 2 bases; unmatched bases: 5. Germline V gene lookup returns CDR1 MNHEY and CDR2 SVGAGI. The DNA for the CDR3 is TGTGCCAGCAGTTACACACCGGGACAGAACTATGGCTACACCTTC. This sequence encodes CASSYTPGQNYGYTF.

The rearrangement links TRBV29-1 to TRBJ1-5; possibly TRBD1 for D (6 bases). This CDR3 comprises 13 residues. The germline V gene encodes CDR1 SQVTM and CDR2 ANQGSEA. V was shortened by 2 bases and J by 4 bases, with 9 bases between the two germline ends. Written as DNA, the CDR3 is TGCAGCGTTGAAACAGGGATTAATCAGCCCCAGCATTTT. This encodes CSVETGINQPQHF. Combining the CDR3 with reference TRBV29-1 and TRBJ1-5 gives the whole variable domain SAVISQKPSRDICQRGTSLTIQCQVDSQVTMMFWYRQQPGQSLTLIATANQGSEATYESGFVIDKFPISRPNLTFSTLTVSNMSPEDSSIYLCSVETGINQPQHFGDGTRLSIL.

This clonotype has only a few counts. The chain employs TRBV20-1 and TRBJ2-7; 15 nucleotides agree with TRBD2. The germline V gene has CDR1 DFQATT and CDR2 SNEGSKA (reference sequence). This CDR3 region has 14 residues. V was pared by 5 bases and J by 5 bases, with 4 bases of the junction left unmatched. In DNA form, the CDR3 reads TGCAGTGCTGGCTGGACTAGCGGGGGGGACGAGCAGTACTTC. Translating it yields CSAGWTSGGDEQYF.